Here is one T cell receptor (beta chain) with its context. Its specific antigen is unknown. The record has no base qualities; no much larger clone is one base away. The sample belongs to a study of blood T cell repertoires in COVID-19 (dated by TCRdb to about 2020). Regarding the research as a whole: The collaborator samples originated in the United States, Italy and Spain and spanned the acute and convalescent phases of COVID-19. The material from the prospective study consisted of cDNA or gDNA derived from T cells, B-cell-depleted T cells, or PBMCs. The dataset comprised deeply sampled blood TCRbeta repertoires from subjects exposed to, actively infected with, or recovered from COVID-19. The repertoires were released in a freely available public database intended as a resource for research on the immune response to SARS-CoV-2. Samples came from the ongoing ImmuneRACE study (first 160 participants) plus 1,254 subjects from 6 global collaborators. Nearly every sample came with metadata listing a de-identified subject ID, COVID-19 status, age in years and sex. Where available, HLA class I and class II types were taken from metadata supplied by the sample provider and were not determined by assay-based typing.

Whole blood was collected in K2EDTA tubes by collaborating institutions according to the institutions' own protocols. Collaborator samples were shipped for TCRbeta analysis as frozen whole blood, isolated PBMCs, or DNA extracted from either sample type. Deletion took 1 base off V and 7 bases off J, with a span of 14 bases between the germline ends. The CDR3 starts with the cysteine, ends with the phenylalanine, and has 15 residues. Only CDR3 DNA is held: 45 bases, read in frame from base 1. Per the germline V gene, SGHAT is the CDR1 and FQNNGV is the CDR2. Broader findings and caveats from the paper: The amount of clinical and demographic metadata varied by source and participant and was provided uncurated.

The immunoSEQ Assay, a bias-controlled multiplex PCR, was used to amplify TCRbeta CDR3 regions from genomic DNA. As for the authors' bioinformatics: The number of nucleated cells in each sample was estimated by amplification of reference gene primers within the assay. To quantify the absolute abundance of each unique TCRbeta CDR3 rearrangement, sequence reads were collapsed and filtered. For each sample, productive Simpson clonality was calculated as the square root of Simpson's diversity index across productive rearrangements. TCRdb's version of the immuneACCESS table is confined to in-frame rearrangements and falls short of the full clone set. An unresolved V gene accounts for under half of the shortfall where checked; the remainder is of unknown origin. For V, J and clone size, that table is used; D and trimming come from the DNA. The sample profile shows 100,000 to 130,000 clones; 80% to 90% of them were found once. The ten largest clonotypes hold under 2.5% of the sample.

This clonotype originated in a human donor in a cohort sampled during active COVID-19. In this chain, TRBV11-2 is recombined with TRBJ2-1; a tentative D match to TRBD2 spans 6 bases. The sequenced sample consisted of peripheral blood. The CDR3 region: CASSLALALGNEQFF. The DNA sequence reads TGTGCCAGCAGCTTAGCTCTAGCGTTAGGGAATGAGCAGTTCTTC.